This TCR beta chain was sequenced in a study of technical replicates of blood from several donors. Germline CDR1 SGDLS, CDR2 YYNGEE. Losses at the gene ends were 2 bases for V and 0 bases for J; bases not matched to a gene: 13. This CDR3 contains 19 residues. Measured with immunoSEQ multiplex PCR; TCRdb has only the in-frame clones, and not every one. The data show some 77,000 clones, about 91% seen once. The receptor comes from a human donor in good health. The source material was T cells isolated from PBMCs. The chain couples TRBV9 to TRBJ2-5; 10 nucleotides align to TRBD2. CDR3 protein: CASSVVALAGQEYQETQYF. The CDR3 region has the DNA TGTGCCAGCAGCGTTGTTGCACTAGCGGGACAGGAGTACCAAGAGACCCAGTACTTC.